A single sample gave rise to the 18 T cell receptor beta chains below, sequenced in a study of blood T cell repertoires in COVID-19. Here immunoSEQ multiplex PCR was the method, and the copy in TCRdb shows in-frame clones only, minus some. This table has a few hundred thousand clones, roughly 80% appearing once. Input material: PBMCs or T cells enriched from blood (not recorded which). Receptor source: a man in his forties who had been exposed to COVID-19.

The chain links TRBV29-1 to TRBJ1-2; maybe TRBD1 (6 bases). This CDR3 is built from 13 residues. Germline V gene data show CDR1 as SQVTM and CDR2 as ANQGSEA. The germline V and J ends were trimmed by 1 base and 3 bases, with 9 bases remaining between them. The CDR3 region is CSVEVWTDYGYTF. In DNA form, the CDR3 reads TGCAGCGTTGAAGTTTGGACAGACTATGGCTACACCTTC.

The chain carries TRBV7-2 and TRBJ2-1, with 9 bases matching TRBD2. CDR1 is SGHTA and CDR2 is FQGNSA in the germline V gene. The CDR3 is 14 residues long. Trimming removed 10 bases from V and 4 bases from J; junction bases left unmatched: 8. CDR3 nucleotides: TGTGCCACGATGACTAGCGGCAAGTACAATGAGCAGTTCTTC. It yields the protein CATMTSGKYNEQFF. The full variable domain, completed using reference TRBV7-2 and TRBJ2-1, is GAGVSQSPSNKVTEKGKDVELRCDPISGHTALYWYRQSLGQGLEFLIYFQGNSAPDKSGLPSDRFSAERTGGSVSTLTIQRTQQEDSAVYLCATMTSGKYNEQFFGPGTRLTVL.

This chain connects TRBV29-1 to TRBJ1-1; weak D call: TRBD1 (6 bases). V gave up 6 bases and J gave up 4 bases, with 24 bases separating them. The CDR3 length is 16 residues. Germline V gene data show CDR1 as SQVTM and CDR2 as ANQGSEA. The chain's CDR3 is CSVVRGRRGGITEAFF. The DNA for the CDR3 is TGCAGCGTAGTACGGGGTCGCAGGGGCGGTATCACTGAAGCTTTCTTT. The complete variable domain, with remaining parts taken from reference TRBV29-1 and TRBJ1-1, reads SAVISQKPSRDICQRGTSLTIQCQVDSQVTMMFWYRQQPGQSLTLIATANQGSEATYESGFVIDKFPISRPNLTFSTLTVSNMSPEDSSIYLCSVVRGRRGGITEAFFGQGTRLTVV.

In its sample, this clone was seen many times. The genes are TRBV14 and TRBJ2-2; 13 bases fit TRBD2. Germline assignment: CDR1 SGHDN and CDR2 FVKESK. The CDR3 spans 18 residues. Trimming cost V 6 bases and J 5 bases; bases outside gene matches: 12. The CDR3 DNA reads TGTGCCAGCAGTACAAGAATGGGACTAGCGGGACAGACCGGGGAGCTGTTTTTT. It specifies CASSTRMGLAGQTGELFF.

This clone was seen a handful of times. V usage is TRBV5-6 and J usage is TRBJ2-1, with D perhaps TRBD2 (6 bases). Per the germline V gene, CDR1 is SGHDT and CDR2 is YYEEEE. Trimming stripped 4 bases from V and 2 bases from J, with 16 bases between. The length of the CDR3 is 16 residues. The CDR3 reads CASSRERGGTYNEQFF. For the CDR3, the DNA is TGTGCCAGCAGCCGAGAAAGGGGCGGGACCTACAATGAGCAGTTCTTC.

This chain connects TRBV4-1 to TRBJ1-4; D call uncertain. Germline CDR1 reads MGHRA; CDR2 reads YSYEKL. V was trimmed by 1 base and J by 14 bases, leaving 14 bases between them. The CDR3 runs 13 residues. CDR3 residues: CASSQGSLTVLFF. For the CDR3, the DNA is TGCGCCAGCAGCCAAGGGAGTTTAACGGTGCTGTTTTTT.

The V and J genes are TRBV25-1 and TRBJ1-6, with a possible D match to TRBD1 (6 bases). The CDR3 covers 14 residues. Trimming took 1 base from V and 13 from J, leaving 14 bases between them. Looked up from germline, CDR1 is MGHDK and CDR2 is SYGVNS. This chain's CDR3 is CASSELGGGLPLHF. In DNA form, the CDR3 reads TGTGCCAGCAGTGAATTAGGGGGGGGGCTTCCCCTCCACTTT.

This clone was observed a few times. The rearrangement uses TRBV15 and TRBJ2-1; possible D gene TRBD2, 5 bases. Trimming removed 5 bases at V and 5 bases at J, with 25 bases between. The germline gives CDR1 LNHNV, CDR2 YYDKDF (reference sequence). CDR3 size: 18 residues. The CDR3 here is CATSDQRLYTGSNNEQFF. Here the CDR3 DNA reads TGTGCCACCAGCGACCAACGGCTGTACACGGGATCCAACAATGAGCAGTTCTTC. Full variable domain (remainder filled in from reference TRBV15 and TRBJ2-1): DAMVIQNPRYQVTQFGKPVTLSCSQTLNHNVMYWYQQKSSQAPKLLFHYYDKDFNNEADTPDNFQSRRPNTSFCFLDIRSPGLGDTAMYLCATSDQRLYTGSNNEQFFGPGTRLTVL.

The chain combines TRBV7-8 with TRBJ2-1; D possibly corresponds to TRBD2 (5 bases). Trimming took 5 bases from V and 8 from J, leaving 19 bases between them. The CDR3 covers 15 residues. CDR1 SGHVS and CDR2 FQNEAQ come from the germline V gene. For the CDR3, the DNA is TGTGCCAGCAGCCAAGCGGCGGCTAGGCTTGATGAGCAGTTCTTC. Its translation: CASSQAAARLDEQFF. Based on the CDR3 plus reference TRBV7-8 and TRBJ2-1, the full variable domain is GAGVSQSPRYKVAKRGQDVALRCDPISGHVSLFWYQQALGQGPEFLTYFQNEAQLDKSGLPSDRFFAERPEGSVSTLKIQRTQQEDSAVYLCASSQAAARLDEQFFGPGTRLTVL.

The rearrangement uses TRBV6-4 and TRBJ2-3; D remains unclear. Between the trimmed V and J ends, which lost 3 bases and 3 bases, there was a span of 13 bases. Germline V lookup: CDR1 MRHNA, CDR2 SNTAGT. The CDR3 is 15 residues long. CDR3 loop: CASSDNPSDTDTQYF. The CDR3 region has the DNA TGTGCCAGCAGTGATAATCCTAGTGATACAGATACGCAGTATTTT.

The chain is built from TRBV29-1 and TRBJ2-5, with D tentatively TRBD2 (6 bases). The CDR3 sequence is 16 residues long. Looked up from germline, CDR1 is SQVTM and CDR2 is ANQGSEA. Deletions cut 2 bases from V and 2 bases from J, with 18 bases between. The CDR3 sequence: CSVEKGRINTQETQYF. CDR3 nucleotides: TGCAGCGTTGAAAAGGGGAGGATTAATACTCAAGAGACCCAGTACTTC.

The chain carries TRBV5-1 and TRBJ2-2; D possibly corresponds to TRBD1 (6 bases). Germline-derived CDR1 and CDR2 are SGHRS and YFSETQ. V was cut by 3 bases and J by 2 bases, with 26 bases left in between. This CDR3 region has 20 residues. CDR3 sequence reads: CASSSGIKLGTNLNTGELFF. CDR3 coding DNA: TGCGCCAGCAGCTCGGGGATCAAATTGGGGACAAACCTAAACACCGGGGAGCTGTTTTTT.

The chain employs TRBV20-1 and TRBJ2-3, with D tentatively TRBD2 (6 bases). This CDR3 region has 11 residues. Germline CDR1 and CDR2: DFQATT and SNEGSKA (reference sequence). The CDR3 coding sequence is TGCAGCGGGACTAGCACAGATACGCAGTATTTT. Encoded protein: CSGTSTDTQYF.

The chain is built from TRBV11-3 and TRBJ2-1, with 7 bases identical to TRBD2. The CDR3 sequence is 13 residues long. The V gene end was trimmed by 10 bases and the J gene end by 2 bases; junction bases not matched to a gene: 5. Germline CDR1 SGHNT, CDR2 YENEEA. The CDR3 coding sequence is TGTGCCATTAGCGGGCCAACCTACAATGAGCAGTTCTTC. As protein: CAISGPTYNEQFF.

This chain links TRBV27 with TRBJ1-5, with TRBD1 matching over 10 bases. V shed 4 bases, J shed 5 bases, and the junction held 5 bases outside the gene matches. The CDR3 has 15 amino acids. Per germline, CDR1 MNHEY and CDR2 SMNVEV (reference sequence). CDR3 coding DNA: TGTGCCAGCAGTTCTAAGGACAGGGGGGATCAGCCCCAGCATTTT. This gives the protein CASSSKDRGDQPQHF.

V usage is TRBV18 and J usage is TRBJ2-1, with 8 positions matching TRBD2. The CDR3 loop spans 16 amino acids. The germline gives CDR1 KGHSH, CDR2 LQKENI. V shed 6 bases, J shed 9 bases, and the junction held 16 bases outside the gene matches. CDR3 region: CASSLYGGTREGEQFF. The CDR3 DNA sequence: TGTGCCAGCTCCCTCTATGGGGGGACTAGAGAGGGTGAGCAGTTCTTC.

This clone was counted a few times. This chain joins TRBV9 and TRBJ1-4; D is perhaps TRBD1 (5 bases). The length of the CDR3 is 17 residues. V gave up 0 bases and J gave up 7 bases, with 19 bases separating them. Germline V lookup: CDR1 SGDLS, CDR2 YYNGEE. In DNA form, the CDR3 reads TGTGCCAGCAGCGTAGGAGCAGGGACTACCGCTCTTGAAAAACTGTTTTTT. Its protein product is CASSVGAGTTALEKLFF. The full variable domain, its missing parts supplied by reference TRBV9 and TRBJ1-4, is DSGVTQTPKHLITATGQRVTLRCSPRSGDLSVYWYQQSLDQGLQFLIQYYNGEERAKGNILERFSAQQFPDLHSELNLSSLELGDSALYFCASSVGAGTTALEKLFFGSGTQLSVL.

A single count supports this clone. The rearrangement joins TRBV24-1 to TRBJ1-5, with D maybe TRBD1 (6 bases). The CDR3 consists of 17 residues. Trimming stripped 3 bases from V and 7 bases from J, with 21 bases between. Germline V gene sequence: CDR1 KGHDR, CDR2 SFDVKD. The CDR3 sequence: CATSDRSGVQGKQPQHF. CDR3 sequence (DNA): TGTGCCACCAGTGATAGATCAGGGGTCCAGGGGAAACAGCCCCAGCATTTT.